Each of the 10 T cell receptor beta chains below was sequenced from the same sample in a study of T cells after posttransplantation cyclophosphamide (dated by TCRdb to about 2016). Receptors were amplified or captured by the immunoSEQ multiplex PCR assay. As stored in TCRdb, this immuneACCESS dataset retains in-frame rearrangements with V and J assigned. A fraction of the clones does not appear; measured against another copy, unresolved V genes explain less than half of the discrepancy, and the remainder lacks a known reason. In this sample the table shows some 61,000 clones, just under 95% of which occur a single time. The top ten constitute 2.5% to 3% of the sample. The sequenced sample was PBMCs. The receptors derive from a woman aged 25 to 39 in good health and a related stem cell transplant donor.

This chain uses TRBV11-3 with TRBJ1-1; D is undetermined. The CDR3 is 13 amino acids. In germline, CDR1 is SGHNT, CDR2 YENEEA. V lost 3 bases, J lost 1 base, and 6 bases lay in between. The CDR3 reads CASSLLWNTEAFF. The CDR3 nucleotides are TGTGCCAGCAGCTTGCTTTGGAACACTGAAGCTTTCTTT.

The rearrangement uses TRBV30 and TRBJ1-4; no reliable D call. V lost 6 bases, J lost 7 bases, and 15 bases lay in between. The CDR3 covers 13 residues. Germline V gene sequence: CDR1 GTSNPN, CDR2 SVGIG (reference sequence). In DNA form, the CDR3 reads TGTGCCTGCATACTCCCAGGCGGTGAAAAACTGTTTTTT. As protein: CACILPGGEKLFF.

This clone was observed a single time. The V and J genes are TRBV6-1 and TRBJ2-7; D remains ambiguous. Germline lookup yields CDR1 MNHNS and CDR2 SASEGT. V lost 4 bases and J 0 bases, leaving 10 bases between the germline ends. The CDR3 covers 14 residues. In DNA, the CDR3 is TGTGCCAGCAGTGTAGATCTTAGCTCCTACGAGCAGTACTTC. Its translation is CASSVDLSSYEQYF.

The chain uses TRBV2 and TRBJ2-3, with D tentatively TRBD2 (6 bases). The CDR3 is 13 residues long. Trimming took off 0 bases at V and 8 bases at J, with 9 bases between the two ends. Germline V lookup: CDR1 SNHLY, CDR2 FYNNEI. CDR3 in DNA: TGTGCCAGCAGTGAAGCTCGGCGGGGTACGCAGTATTTT. Translation: CASSEARRGTQYF.

V usage is TRBV18 and J usage is TRBJ1-4; TRBD1 agrees at 9 bases. The CDR3 has 15 residues. With 3 bases clipped from V and 6 bases from J, the junction kept 5 bases outside the gene matches. Germline CDR1 reads KGHSH; CDR2 reads LQKENI. For the CDR3, the DNA is TGTGCCAGCTCACCCCGGGACAGGGCTTATGAAAAACTGTTTTTT. Encoded protein: CASSPRDRAYEKLFF.

This sequence joins TRBV28 and TRBJ2-5; TRBD2 is a possible D gene (6 bases). The CDR3 totals 15 residues. Trimming took 6 bases from V and 0 from J, leaving 14 bases between them. Germline assignment: CDR1 MDHEN and CDR2 SYDVKM. The CDR3 DNA reads as TGTGCCAGCAGCCTGCCGATAGCGGACCAAGAGACCCAGTACTTC. This gives the protein CASSLPIADQETQYF.

The chain employs TRBV30 and TRBJ2-6; D is perhaps TRBD1 (5 bases). In germline, CDR1 is GTSNPN, CDR2 SVGIG (reference sequence). Trimming shortened V by 2 bases and J by 0 bases, and 5 bases separated the two germline ends. The CDR3 spans 14 residues. The CDR3: CAWSTGSGANVLTF. Here the CDR3 DNA reads TGTGCCTGGAGTACAGGCTCTGGGGCCAACGTCCTGACTTTC.

V and J are TRBV25-1 and TRBJ1-2; D not resolved. Germline V CDR1 and CDR2: MGHDK, SYGVNS. The CDR3 loop spans 11 amino acids. V was pared by 3 bases and J by 2 bases, with 1 base between. For the CDR3, the DNA is TGTGCCAGCAGTGAGAACTATGGCTACACCTTC. Its translation: CASSENYGYTF.

This clone was found once. The chain employs TRBV4-3 and TRBJ1-4; D perhaps matches TRBD1 (5 bases). The CDR3 contains 15 residues. Germline V gives CDR1 LGHNA, CDR2 YSLEER. Trimming stripped 0 bases from V and 5 bases from J, with 10 bases between. Here the CDR3 DNA reads TGCGCCAGCAGCCAAGAGCCGGGACGGAATGAAAAACTGTTTTTT. It translates to CASSQEPGRNEKLFF.

CDR3 sequence reads: CASSLEGQGAYEQYF. The CDR3 DNA is TGTGCCAGCAGCTTAGAGGGACAGGGGGCCTACGAGCAGTACTTC. The chain combines TRBV11-1 with TRBJ2-7; 11 bases map to TRBD1. The ends lost 1 base at V and 2 bases at J; junction bases unmatched: 1. The CDR3 runs to 15 residues. Germline CDR1 SGHAT, CDR2 FQDESV (reference sequence).